This TCR beta chain was sequenced during a study of shared clonotypes between healthy human individuals. This clone has only one observation. Using immunoSEQ multiplex PCR, the repertoire was profiled, and TCRdb retains in-frame clones only, with some absent. Here the sample spans about 2.4 million clones, roughly 93% being singletons. V shed 3 bases, J shed 6 bases, and the junction held 7 bases outside the gene matches. There are 15 residues in the CDR3. CDR1 and CDR2 (germline): MGHRA, YSYEKL. The chain is built from TRBV4-1 and TRBJ2-7; TRBD2 aligns across 11 bases. The TCR comes from a man aged 18 to 30 in good health. Some clones in this sample may be carry-over from other donors' samples. The sequenced sample consisted of naive CD4+ T cells from PBMCs. Subset denoted: CD45RA+ positively selected. The CDR3 DNA follows: TGCGCCAGCAGCCAGGTACTAGCGGGAGCGTCCGAGCAGTACTTC. As protein: CASSQVLAGASEQYF.